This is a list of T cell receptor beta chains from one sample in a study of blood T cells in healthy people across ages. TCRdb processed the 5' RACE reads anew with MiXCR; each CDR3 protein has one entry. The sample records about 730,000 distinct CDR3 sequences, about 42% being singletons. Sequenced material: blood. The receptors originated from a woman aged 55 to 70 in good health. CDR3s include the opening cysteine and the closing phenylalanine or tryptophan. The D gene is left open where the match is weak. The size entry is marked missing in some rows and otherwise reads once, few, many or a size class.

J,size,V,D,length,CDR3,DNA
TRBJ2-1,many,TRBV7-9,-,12,CASSPADSEQFF,TGTGCCAGCAGCCCTGCGGACTCCGAGCAGTTCTTC
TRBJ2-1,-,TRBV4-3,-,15,CASSQDSWTANEQFF,TGCGCCAGCAGCCAAGATTCGTGGACAGCAAATGAGCAGTTCTTC
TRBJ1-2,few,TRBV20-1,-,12,CSARRDLPSYTF,TGCAGTGCTAGGCGGGACCTCCCATCCTACACCTTC
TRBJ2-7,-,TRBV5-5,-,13,CASSLDRANEQYF,TGTGCCAGCAGCTTGGACAGGGCCAATGAGCAGTACTTC
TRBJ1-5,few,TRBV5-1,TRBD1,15,CASSLTGQSNQPQHF,TGCGCCAGCAGCTTGACGGGACAGTCGAATCAGCCCCAGCATTTT
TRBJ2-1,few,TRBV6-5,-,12,CASKGRRDEQFF,TGTGCCAGCAAGGGTAGGCGCGATGAGCAGTTCTTC
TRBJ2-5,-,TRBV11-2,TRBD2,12,CASSFERGEQYF,TGTGCCAGCAGCTTTGAACGGGGGGAGCAGTACTTC
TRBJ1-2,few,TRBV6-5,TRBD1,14,CASSPGQRSYGYTF,TGTGCCAGCAGCCCGGGACAGAGAAGCTATGGCTACACCTTC
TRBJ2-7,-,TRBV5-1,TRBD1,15,CASSLGQGGLYEQYF,TGCGCCAGCAGCCTGGGACAGGGGGGACTCTACGAGCAGTACTTC
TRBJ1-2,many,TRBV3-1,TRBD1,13,CASSQEGTVGYTF,TGTGCCAGCAGCCAAGAGGGGACAGTTGGCTACACCTTC
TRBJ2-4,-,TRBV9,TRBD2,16,CASSVAPLAGDNEQYF,TGTGCCAGCAGCGTAGCTCCGCTAGCGGGGGACAATGAGCAGTACTTC
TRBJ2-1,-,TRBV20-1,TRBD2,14,CSATPAGGPDEQFF,TGCAGTGCTACCCCAGCGGGAGGGCCCGATGAGCAGTTCTTC
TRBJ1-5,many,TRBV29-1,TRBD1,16,CSVIFGAGGSNQPQHF,TGCAGCGTTATATTCGGGGCAGGGGGATCCAATCAGCCCCAGCATTTT
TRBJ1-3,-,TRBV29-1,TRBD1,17,CSVEIGTGHPRGNTIYF,TGCAGCGTTGAGATCGGGACAGGCCATCCCCGAGGAAACACCATATATTTT
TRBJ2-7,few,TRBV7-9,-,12,CASSLTGREQYF,TGTGCCAGCAGCTTGACAGGACGGGAGCAGTACTTC
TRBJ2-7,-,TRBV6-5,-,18,CASSSMGASGFIFYEQYF,TGTGCCAGCAGTTCCATGGGGGCATCCGGCTTTATTTTCTACGAGCAGTACTTC
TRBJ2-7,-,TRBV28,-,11,CASNLRDEQYF,TGTGCCAGCAATCTCCGGGACGAGCAGTACTTC
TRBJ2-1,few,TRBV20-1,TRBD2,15,CSASDRFGRLSEQFF,TGCAGTGCTAGCGACCGCTTCGGGAGGCTGTCTGAGCAGTTCTTC
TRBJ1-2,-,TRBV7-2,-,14,CASSPARTNYGYTF,TGTGCCAGCAGCCCCGCCCGGACTAACTATGGCTACACCTTC
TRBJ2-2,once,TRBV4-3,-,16,CASSQGTDLNTGELFF,TGCGCCAGCAGCCAAGGGACGGACTTGAACACCGGGGAGCTGTTTTTT
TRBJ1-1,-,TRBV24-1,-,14,CATSDSDKNTEAFF,TGTGCCACCAGTGATTCGGACAAGAACACTGAAGCTTTCTTT
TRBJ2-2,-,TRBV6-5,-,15,CASSYQAGNSGELFF,TGTGCCAGCAGTTACCAGGCAGGGAATTCCGGGGAGCTGTTTTTT
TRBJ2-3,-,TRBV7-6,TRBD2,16,CASSLLGGTPSDTQYF,TGTGCCAGCAGCCTCCTGGGAGGGACTCCTTCAGATACGCAGTATTTT
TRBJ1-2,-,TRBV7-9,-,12,CASGQLGYGHTF,TGTGCCAGCGGCCAGCTCGGGTATGGCCACACCTTC
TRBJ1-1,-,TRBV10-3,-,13,CAINMDRATEAFF,TGTGCCATCAACATGGACAGAGCAACTGAAGCTTTCTTT
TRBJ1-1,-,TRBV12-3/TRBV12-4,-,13,CASSFSSNTEAFF,TGTGCCAGCAGTTTTTCTTCGAACACTGAAGCTTTCTTT
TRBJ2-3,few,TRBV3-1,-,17,CASSQGALGWVADTQYF,TGTGCCAGCAGCCAAGGAGCCCTGGGATGGGTCGCAGATACGCAGTATTTT
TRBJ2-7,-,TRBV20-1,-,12,CSADLTIYEQYF,TGCAGTGCCGATTTAACCATCTACGAGCAGTACTTC
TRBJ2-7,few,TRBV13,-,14,CASSLWVAGYEQYF,TGTGCCAGCAGCTTGTGGGTAGCAGGGTACGAGCAGTACTTC
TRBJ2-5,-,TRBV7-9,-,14,CASSVTAGDAAQYF,TGTGCCAGCAGCGTGACGGCAGGGGATGCGGCCCAGTACTTC
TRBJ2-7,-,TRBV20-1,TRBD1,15,CSARTGGSPKGEQYF,TGCAGTGCTAGAACAGGGGGCTCCCCCAAGGGCGAGCAGTACTTC
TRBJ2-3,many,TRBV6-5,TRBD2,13,CASTSGTTDTQYF,TGTGCCAGCACTAGCGGGACCACAGATACGCAGTATTTT
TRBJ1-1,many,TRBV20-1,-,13,CSARSEMNTEAFF,TGCAGTGCTAGGTCAGAGATGAACACTGAAGCTTTCTTT
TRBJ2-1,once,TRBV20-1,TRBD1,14,CSARRDRGYSVQFF,TGCAGTGCTCGCCGGGACAGGGGGTACAGTGTGCAGTTCTTC
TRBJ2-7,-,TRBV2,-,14,CASSDRVYGYEQYF,TGTGCCAGCAGTGACAGGGTTTACGGCTACGAGCAGTACTTC
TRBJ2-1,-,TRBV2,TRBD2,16,CASSARTSGTNNGQFF,TGTGCCAGCAGTGCTCGGACTAGCGGGACAAACAATGGGCAGTTCTTC
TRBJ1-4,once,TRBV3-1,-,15,CASSPRPTTNEKLFF,TGTGCCAGCAGCCCTAGGCCGACAACTAATGAAAAACTGTTTTTT
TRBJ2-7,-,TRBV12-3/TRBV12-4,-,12,CASSLEARTQYF,TGTGCCAGCAGTTTAGAGGCCCGAACCCAGTACTTC
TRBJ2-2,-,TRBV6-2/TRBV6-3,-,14,CASSYATGTGELFF,TGTGCCAGCAGTTACGCAACAGGGACCGGGGAGCTGTTTTTT
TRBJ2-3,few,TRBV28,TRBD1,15,CASSLRQGDTDTQYF,TGTGCCAGCAGTCTCCGACAGGGGGACACAGATACGCAGTATTTT
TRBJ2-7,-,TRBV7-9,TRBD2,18,CASSFPTSGGAIEVEQYF,TGTGCCAGCAGCTTTCCCACTAGCGGGGGGGCCATCGAGGTCGAGCAGTACTTC
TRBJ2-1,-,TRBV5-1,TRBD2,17,CASSLALAGGPHNEQFF,TGCGCCAGCAGCTTGGCCCTAGCGGGAGGGCCCCACAATGAGCAGTTCTTC
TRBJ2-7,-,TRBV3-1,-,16,CASSPPGRRLTYEQYF,TGTGCCAGCAGCCCCCCGGGGCGGAGACTAACCTACGAGCAGTACTTC
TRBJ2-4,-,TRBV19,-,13,CASSPGTHNIQYF,TGTGCCAGTAGCCCTGGGACCCACAACATTCAGTACTTC